This is a list of T cell receptor beta chains from one sample in a study of tumor-infiltrating lymphocytes in oesophageal squamous cell carcinoma. From the PCR reads, TCRdb called clonotypes with MiXCR, one entry per CDR3 protein. Among about 11,000 distinct CDR3 sequences listed, under 60% were seen once. Sequencing used esophageal tumor tissue. Receptors were obtained from a female donor with esophageal squamous cell carcinoma. CDR3s include the opening cysteine and the closing phenylalanine or tryptophan. Each record gives: J gene, D gene, clone size, V gene, CDR3 DNA, CDR3 protein. The D gene is left open where the match is weak. Rows may omit the clone size; those that give it use once, few, many or a size class.

TRBJ2-1	.	few	TRBV7-6	TGTGCCAGCAGCTTAGGGGGCTTGGTCAACAATGAGCAGTTCTTC	CASSLGGLVNNEQFF
TRBJ2-7	TRBD1	.	TRBV7-9	TGTGCCAGCAGCCCGCGACAGGGGGCCTACGAGCAGTACTTC	CASSPRQGAYEQYF
TRBJ2-7	TRBD2	.	TRBV6-1	TGTGCCAGCAGGACTAGCTCCTACAATGAGCAGTACTTC	CASRTSSYNEQYF
TRBJ2-7	TRBD2	.	TRBV6-8	TGTGCCAGCAAGCGGGAGCTAGCGGGGACCTACGAGCAGTACTTC	CASKRELAGTYEQYF
TRBJ1-1	.	few	TRBV28	TGTGCCAGCAGTTTACGAGGACCGAACACTGAAGCTTTCTTT	CASSLRGPNTEAFF
TRBJ2-1	.	few	TRBV6-1	TGTGCCAGCAGTCCACTGGTCTCCTACAATGAGCAGTTCTTC	CASSPLVSYNEQFF
TRBJ2-3	.	few	TRBV7-2	TGTGCCAGCAGCTCGTACACAGATACGCAGTATTTT	CASSSYTDTQYF
TRBJ2-1	TRBD2	.	TRBV7-7	TGTGCTAGCAGCCCGACTAGCGGGGGTTACAATGAGCAGTTCTTC	CASSPTSGGYNEQFF
TRBJ1-1	.	.	TRBV12-3/TRBV12-4	TGTGCCAGCACTTTCCTGAGGGCGGCGAACACTGAAGCTTTCTTT	CASTFLRAANTEAFF
TRBJ2-1	.	once	TRBV7-3	TGTGCCAGCAGCTTAGATCCTGGGGGAGTCTACAATGAGCAGTTCTTC	CASSLDPGGVYNEQFF
TRBJ2-3	TRBD1	few	TRBV24-1	TGTGCCACCAGTGATTTGGGACAGGGTAGCGCAGATACGCAGTATTTT	CATSDLGQGSADTQYF
TRBJ1-3	.	.	TRBV6-1	TGTGCCAGCAGTGAAGTGGGCTCCGGAAACACCATATATTTT	CASSEVGSGNTIYF
TRBJ2-3	.	.	TRBV7-9	TGTGCTAGCAGCTATCATAGCACAGATACGCAGTATTTT	CASSYHSTDTQYF
TRBJ2-5	.	.	TRBV7-6	TGTGCCGCTCGGCGGTTTCAAGAGACCCAGTACTTC	CAARRFQETQYF
TRBJ2-1	.	few	TRBV7-3	TGTGCCAGCAGCTTAAATTATGGGAATGAGCAGTTCTTC	CASSLNYGNEQFF
TRBJ2-2	TRBD1	medium-sized	TRBV7-3	TGTGCCAGCAGCGCCCAGGGGGTAGGGGAGCTGTTTTTT	CASSAQGVGELFF
TRBJ1-2	.	.	TRBV6-5	TGTGCCAGCAGTTACTCGAATAGGGGTGGCTATGGCTACACCTTC	CASSYSNRGGYGYTF
TRBJ1-1	.	.	TRBV28	TGTGCCAGCAGTTTATCGGACAGCCCGCCTCCTGAAGCTTTCTTT	CASSLSDSPPPEAFF
TRBJ2-7	TRBD2	many	TRBV27	TGTGCCAGCAGTTTAGGCCCCGGGCTAGCGGGAGATGACGAGCAGTACTTC	CASSLGPGLAGDDEQYF
TRBJ2-1	.	medium-sized	TRBV11-2	TGTGCCAGCAGCTTTGGGAGGGGGCTAGTAAATGAGCAGTTCTTC	CASSFGRGLVNEQFF
TRBJ1-4	.	.	TRBV6-1	TGTGCCAGCAGTGGGACAGCTAATGAAAAACTGTTTTTT	CASSGTANEKLFF
TRBJ2-5	.	.	TRBV11-3	TGTGCCAGCAGCTTAAACAGGGTTCAAGAGACCCAGTACTTC	CASSLNRVQETQYF
TRBJ2-6	.	.	TRBV29-1	TGCAGCGTTGTAGACGGGTCTGGGGCCAACGTCCTGACTTTC	CSVVDGSGANVLTF
TRBJ2-1	.	.	TRBV2	TGTGCCAGCAGCCAAATGGATGAGCAGTTCTTC	CASSQMDEQFF
TRBJ1-5	.	.	TRBV28	TGTGCCAGCGGGGAGTTGGGGGTTAATCAGCCCCAGCATTTT	CASGELGVNQPQHF
TRBJ1-6	TRBD1	.	TRBV7-8	TGTGCCAGCAGCTCACAGGGGAGCGGTTCACCCCTCCACTTT	CASSSQGSGSPLHF
TRBJ1-1	.	.	TRBV6-5	TGTGCCAGCAGTTACATAGGGGATGAAGCTTTCTTT	CASSYIGDEAFF
TRBJ2-5	.	.	TRBV11-2	TGTGCCAGCAGCTTAGGGTTCGGGCGCCGGGAGACCCAGTACTTC	CASSLGFGRRETQYF
TRBJ2-1	.	.	TRBV7-8	TGTGCCAGCAGCGCGCTAGCGTCATACAATGAGCAGTTCTTC	CASSALASYNEQFF